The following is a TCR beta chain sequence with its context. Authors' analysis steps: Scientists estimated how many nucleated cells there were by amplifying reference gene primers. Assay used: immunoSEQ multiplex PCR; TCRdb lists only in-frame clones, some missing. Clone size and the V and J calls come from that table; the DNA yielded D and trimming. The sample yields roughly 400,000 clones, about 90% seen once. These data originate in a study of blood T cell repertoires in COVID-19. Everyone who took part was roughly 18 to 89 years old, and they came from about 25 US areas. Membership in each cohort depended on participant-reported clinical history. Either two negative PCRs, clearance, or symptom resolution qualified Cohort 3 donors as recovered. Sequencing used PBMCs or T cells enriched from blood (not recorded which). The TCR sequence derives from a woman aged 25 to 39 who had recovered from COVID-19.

CDR3 sequence (DNA): TGTGCCATCAGTGAGACGGGACTCAGATCCTACGAGCAGTACTTC. It specifies CAISETGLRSYEQYF. This chain uses TRBV10-3 with TRBJ2-7; D is possibly TRBD2 (6 bases). V was pared by 2 bases and J by 1 base, with 12 bases between. In germline, CDR1 is ENHRY, CDR2 SYGVKD. The length of the CDR3 is 15 residues.